This TCR beta chain was observed in a study of molecular identifiers for immune sequencing clone quantification. At the level of the study: Five portions were made in replicates from RNA of 20,000 or 100,000 naive CD8 cells, and four underwent sequencing. Study findings and constraints: Spike-in Jurkat TCR RNA from a single cell reportedly registered among about 1 million naive cells.

The V and J ends lost 0 bases and 6 bases respectively, with 13 bases between them. Looked up from germline, CDR1 is LGHNA and CDR2 is YSLEER. The length of the CDR3 is 15 residues. This clonotype was detected many times. Its antigen remains unidentified. Making the bulk TCR libraries relied on previously described methods and listed TCR primers. TCRdb re-derived calls from the PCR reads in MiXCR, one entry per CDR3 protein. This table has a few hundred thousand distinct CDR3 sequences, over 20% appearing once. What was sequenced was naive CD8+ T cells from blood, with Jurkat cell RNA spiked in. Subset denoted: FACS-sorted CD8+CD4-CCR7+CD45RA+ naive T cells. This sequence joins TRBV4-3 and TRBJ2-3; the D gene is possibly TRBD2 (6 bases). The receptor's source is a human donor in good health. Some libraries in this study had Jurkat cell RNA spiked in. The DNA of the CDR3 is TGCGCCAGCAGCCAAGATAGGACTACCGGGGATACGCAGTATTTT. This encodes CASSQDRTTGDTQYF.